This TCR beta chain was recorded in a study of T cell changes during pregnancy in multiple sclerosis. Generated by immunoSEQ multiplex PCR, the TCRdb table keeps only in-frame clones and is missing some. The sample consists of about 73,000 clones, roughly 92% of them appearing once. This CDR3 has 16 residues. Trimming removed 3 bases from V and 5 bases from J, with 20 bases in between. Germline CDR1 is SGHDT and CDR2 is YYEEEE. The chain has TRBV5-6 and TRBJ1-1; D may be TRBD1 (5 bases). Here the sequenced sample was peripheral blood, taken in the third trimester of pregnancy. The source of this sequence is a female donor in good health, enrolled as a control in a pregnancy study. Here the CDR3 reads CASSSRSSGWWTEAFF. The CDR3 region has the DNA TGTGCCAGCAGCTCACGTTCTTCAGGGTGGTGGACTGAAGCTTTCTTT.